Each of the 17 T cell receptor beta chains below was sequenced from the same sample in a study of PD-L1 blockade in urothelial cancer. Here immunoSEQ multiplex PCR was the method, and the copy in TCRdb shows in-frame clones only, minus some. The repertoire has tens of thousands of clones, approximately 82% of them found once; the top ten carry 30%. Material: PBMCs, obtained around atezolizumab (anti-PD-L1) treatment. Receptors originate from a man in his sixties with urothelial cancer.

V and J are TRBV18 and TRBJ2-1, with TRBD2 matching 9 bases. CDR3 length: 13 residues. The trim removed 8 bases at V and 10 bases at J, leaving 9 bases unmatched. CDR1 and CDR2 (germline): KGHSH, LQKENI. The CDR3 DNA sequence: TGTGCCAGCCAGGAGCGGGAGGTGGGGGAGCAGTTCTTC. The encoded protein is CASQEREVGEQFF. Supplemented by reference TRBV18 and TRBJ2-1, the full variable domain reads NAGVMQNPRHLVRRRGQEARLRCSPMKGHSHVYWYRQLPEEGLKFMVYLQKENIIDESGMPKERFSAEFPKEGPSILRIQQVVRGDSAAYFCASQEREVGEQFFGPGTRLTVL.

V usage is TRBV7-9 and J usage is TRBJ1-6, with 7 bases matching TRBD1. The CDR3 sequence is 18 residues long. Germline V gene data show CDR1 as SEHNR and CDR2 as FQNEAQ (reference sequence). J was trimmed by 0 bases and V by 1 base; bases with no gene match: 6. In DNA, the CDR3 is TGTGCCAGCAGCTTAGAGATATCAGGGGGCTCCTATAATTCACCCCTCCACTTT. Residues: CASSLEISGGSYNSPLHF.

Only a few counts were recorded for this clone. The J gene is TRBJ1-1, the V gene TRBV9; 9 nucleotides match TRBD1. CDR3 size: 15 residues. Trimming removed 3 bases from V and 4 bases from J; junction bases left unmatched: 7. Germline assignment: CDR1 SGDLS and CDR2 YYNGEE. This chain's CDR3 is CASSALQGAGTEAFF. CDR3 nucleotide sequence: TGTGCCAGCAGCGCCTTACAGGGGGCGGGCACTGAAGCTTTCTTT.

The chain uses TRBV30 and TRBJ2-3, with D perhaps matching TRBD1 (5 bases). CDR3 length equals 17 residues. In germline, CDR1 is GTSNPN, CDR2 SVGIG (reference sequence). V shed 4 bases and J shed 0 bases, with 20 bases lying between them. The CDR3 is CAWIDGWGRASTDTQYF. The CDR3, as DNA: TGTGCCTGGATTGATGGCTGGGGCAGGGCTAGCACAGATACGCAGTATTTT.

This clone was seen more than once but under ten times. This rearrangement joins TRBV15 to TRBJ2-7; D call uncertain. This CDR3 spans 12 amino acids. Trimming stripped 8 bases from V and 1 base from J, with 9 bases between. Looked up from germline, CDR1 is LNHNV and CDR2 is YYDKDF (reference sequence). In DNA, the CDR3 is TGTGCCACCCGACACGAGTCCTACGAGCAGTACTTC. Its protein is CATRHESYEQYF. The whole variable domain, remainder taken from reference TRBV15 and TRBJ2-7, is DAMVIQNPRYQVTQFGKPVTLSCSQTLNHNVMYWYQQKSSQAPKLLFHYYDKDFNNEADTPDNFQSRRPNTSFCFLDIRSPGLGDTAMYLCATRHESYEQYFGPGTRLTVT.

This chain links TRBV11-2 with TRBJ2-7; 16 positions agree with TRBD2. The J segment lost 9 bases and the V segment lost 5 bases, leaving 10 bases of the junction unmatched. Per germline, CDR1 SGHAT and CDR2 FQNNGV. The length of the CDR3 is 16 residues. The CDR3 protein is CASSPGLAGGRGPQYF. For the CDR3, the DNA is TGTGCCAGCAGCCCGGGACTAGCGGGGGGGCGAGGTCCGCAGTACTTC. Looking up the rest from reference TRBV11-2 and TRBJ2-7 gives the full variable domain: EAGVAQSPRYKIIEKRQSVAFWCNPISGHATLYWYQQILGQGPKLLIQFQNNGVVDDSQLPKDRFSAERLKGVDSTLKIQPAKLEDSAVYLCASSPGLAGGRGPQYFGPGTRLTVT.

CDR3 in amino acids: CASSPQGLAGPDTQYF. The CDR3 nucleotides are TGTGCCAGCAGCCCCCAGGGACTAGCGGGACCCGATACGCAGTATTTT. V and J are TRBV13 and TRBJ2-3, with 13 bases lining up with TRBD2. Germline V gives CDR1 PRHDT, CDR2 FYEKMQ (reference sequence). The CDR3 consists of 16 residues. With 5 bases clipped from V and 6 bases from J, the junction kept 8 bases outside the gene matches.

V gene TRBV28 combines with J gene TRBJ2-1; unclear D gene. Trimming stripped 6 bases from V and 15 bases from J, with 15 bases between. This CDR3 is 11 amino acids long. From germline, CDR1 is MDHEN and CDR2 SYDVKM. DNA of the CDR3: TGTGCCAGCAGCCCTTTCGAAGCCTTGTTCTTC. It yields the protein CASSPFEALFF.

The chain recombines TRBV7-3 with TRBJ2-1; D may be TRBD1 (7 bases). Trimming shortened V by 2 bases and J by 8 bases, and 28 bases separated the two germline ends. The CDR3 has 19 residues. CDR1 SGHTA and CDR2 FQGTGA come from the germline V gene. The CDR3 loop is CASSLPGGLTGVGFDEQFF. The CDR3 DNA is TGTGCCAGCAGCTTACCCGGGGGATTAACAGGGGTGGGTTTCGATGAGCAGTTCTTC.

This clone was detected once. The J gene is TRBJ2-7, the V gene TRBV7-6, with TRBD1 matching 11 bases. J lost 3 bases, V lost 5 bases, and 9 bases had no gene match. The CDR3 is 16 amino acids. Germline CDR1 SGHVS, CDR2 FNYEAQ. The CDR3 DNA follows: TGTGCCAGCAGCACTGGACAGGGGGCGGGGGTCTACGAGCAGTACTTC. Encoded protein: CASSTGQGAGVYEQYF.

The rearrangement uses TRBV6-1 and TRBJ2-7; 13 bases match TRBD2. Trimming removed 6 bases from V and 5 bases from J; junction bases left unmatched: 1. Per germline, CDR1 MNHNS and CDR2 SASEGT. This CDR3 has 13 amino acids. The CDR3 sequence is CASRTSGRHEQYF. The CDR3 DNA follows: TGTGCCAGCAGGACTAGCGGGAGGCACGAGCAGTACTTC.

This sequence joins TRBV6-6 and TRBJ1-4; possibly TRBD1 for D (6 bases). The CDR3 extends over 13 amino acids. Germline CDR1 MNHNY, CDR2 SVGAGI (reference sequence). Trimming shortened V by 2 bases and J by 7 bases, and 8 bases separated the two germline ends. The CDR3 DNA follows: TGTGCCAGCAGTTACGTACAGGGTGAAAAACTGTTTTTT. Protein sequence: CASSYVQGEKLFF.

The J gene is TRBJ2-3, the V gene TRBV9; maybe TRBD2 (6 bases). V was trimmed by 6 bases and J by 0 bases, leaving 11 bases between them. This CDR3 spans 14 amino acids. Germline CDR1 is SGDLS and CDR2 is YYNGEE. The CDR3 DNA reads TGTGCCAGCACTCGGGACTCTAGCACAGATACGCAGTATTTT. Translating gives CASTRDSSTDTQYF.

This rearrangement joins TRBV10-3 to TRBJ2-7; D is perhaps TRBD2 (7 bases). This CDR3 is built from 18 residues. CDR1 is ENHRY, CDR2 SYGVKD, per germline. The ends were cut back, 6 bases at V and 7 bases at J, with 31 bases in the middle. CDR3 sequence reads: CAISGTPRQEGLRWEQYF. CDR3 coding DNA: TGTGCCATCAGCGGAACCCCTAGACAGGAGGGACTACGATGGGAGCAGTACTTC.

This clone showed up just a few times. The chain links TRBV4-1 to TRBJ1-1; D not resolved. This CDR3 contains 13 residues. Per the germline V gene, CDR1 is MGHRA and CDR2 is YSYEKL. V gave up 1 base and J gave up 3 bases, with 6 bases separating them. The CDR3 protein is CASSQVYYTEAFF. DNA for the CDR3: TGCGCCAGCAGCCAAGTCTACTACACTGAAGCTTTCTTT.

This chain links TRBV7-8 with TRBJ1-5; 7 bases align to TRBD1. V gave up 5 bases and J gave up 6 bases; unmatched junction bases: 13. From germline, CDR1 is SGHVS and CDR2 FQNEAQ. CDR3 length: 16 residues. In nucleotides, the CDR3 is TGTGCCAGCAGCAATAGACGCGGGCAGGGGGTTCAGCCCCAGCATTTT. Protein sequence: CASSNRRGQGVQPQHF.

The rearrangement uses TRBV12-5 and TRBJ2-3; the match to TRBD2 covers 9 bases. V dropped 0 bases and J dropped 1; count of bases not matched to a gene: 8. The CDR3 runs 18 residues. Germline CDR1 reads LGHNT; CDR2 reads FRNRAP. The CDR3 nucleotides read TGTGCTAGTGGTTTGGTAGTAGGGGGACTAGCTGGCACAGATACGCAGTATTTT. Amino acid sequence: CASGLVVGGLAGTDTQYF.